The T cell receptor beta chain under discussion was sequenced for a study of blood T cell repertoires in COVID-19. On the study more broadly: Whether acute or convalescent, the COVID-19 samples came from the United States, Italy and Spain. T cells, B-cell-depleted T cells, or PBMCs supplied cDNA or gDNA.

The CDR3 runs 17 residues. In germline, CDR1 is LNHNV, CDR2 YYDKDF (reference sequence). Trimming took off 0 bases at V and 5 bases at J, with 16 bases between the two ends. Authors' processing steps: Estimates of nucleated cell counts were drawn from the amplification of reference gene primers. Assay used: immunoSEQ multiplex PCR; TCRdb lists only in-frame clones, some missing. That table gives V, J and clone size, and the DNA gave D and trimming. The sample consists of about 200,000 clones, 80% to 90% of them appearing once. The chain is built from TRBV15 and TRBJ2-2; TRBD1 might be the D (7 bases). Sample: peripheral blood. The clonotype originates from a woman older than 75 with acute or convalescent COVID-19. CDR3 in DNA: TGTGCCACCAGCAGAGACCGGCAGGGGGGAGGTACCGGGGAGCTGTTTTTT. This gives the protein CATSRDRQGGGTGELFF. Full variable domain (missing parts from reference TRBV15 and TRBJ2-2): DAMVIQNPRYQVTQFGKPVTLSCSQTLNHNVMYWYQQKSSQAPKLLFHYYDKDFNNEADTPDNFQSRRPNTSFCFLDIRSPGLGDTAMYLCATSRDRQGGGTGELFFGEGSRLTVL.